A single T cell receptor (beta chain) is shown here with its context. Data came from immunoSEQ multiplex PCR; TCRdb stores just in-frame clones and leaves some out. Of 66,000 or so clones detected, approximately 97% appear once; the ten largest clones hold 1.5% to 2%. The sample originates from a study of cytomegalovirus exposure and HLA in healthy donors. Germline CDR1 is MGHDK and CDR2 is SYGVNS. The CDR3 is 14 amino acids. Trimming removed 7 bases from V and 4 bases from J; junction bases left unmatched: 7. Sequencing was done on a sample of PBMCs. The rearrangement joins TRBV25-1 to TRBJ2-3, with 8 bases identical to TRBD1. The source of this sequence is a woman under 30 in good health and CMV-seropositive. The CDR3 DNA reads TGTGCCAGCACCACAGGGGGGTTTGCAGATACGCAGTATTTT. Translation: CASTTGGFADTQYF. The full variable domain, rest sourced from reference TRBV25-1 and TRBJ2-3, is EADIYQTPRYLVIGTGKKITLECSQTMGHDKMYWYQQDPGMELHLIHYSYGVNSTEKGDLSSESTVSRIRTEHFPLTLESARPSHTSQYLCASTTGGFADTQYFGPGTRLTVL.